This TCR beta chain was identified in a study of Ad26.COV2.S vaccination and SARS-CoV-2 variants. Some clones are missing from TCRdb's copy, which holds only in-frame ones; the method was immunoSEQ multiplex PCR. The repertoire holds approximately 410,000 clones, with approximately 87% as singletons. With 0 bases removed from V and 1 base from J, the gap between germline ends came to 10 bases. From germline, CDR1 is SGHVS and CDR2 FQNEAQ. The CDR3 has 16 residues. The treatment was: around 19 received Ad26.COV2.S at low or high dose, single or two shots; several received placebo; per-sample allocation not given. Sample collection was performed on day 63 after the first vaccine or placebo injection.

The specimen comprised peripheral blood, sampled in a trial of Ad26.COV2.S vaccine versus placebo. The receptor's source is a person between 18 and 65 years old who received the Ad26.COV2.S COVID-19 vaccine or a placebo. The gene calls are TRBV7-8 and TRBJ1-5; a weak D match, TRBD1 (5 bases). The CDR3 bases are TGTGCCAGCAGCTTAGCGAGGACACGAAGCAATCAGCCCCAGCATTTT. Translated: CASSLARTRSNQPQHF.